Each of the 5 T cell receptor beta chains below was sequenced from the same sample in a study of cytomegalovirus exposure and HLA in healthy donors. PCR primers comprised 60 Vbeta and 13 Jbeta primers. Here immunoSEQ multiplex PCR was the method, and the copy in TCRdb shows in-frame clones only, minus some. The data hold about 110,000 clones, with over 60% observed a single time. The source material was PBMCs. The receptor source for this set is a woman aged 25 to 45 in good health and CMV-seronegative.

The genes are TRBV28 and TRBJ2-3; the match to TRBD2 covers 10 bases. Germline values: CDR1 MDHEN, CDR2 SYDVKM. This CDR3 spans 18 amino acids. V was pared by 3 bases and J by 5 bases, with 14 bases of the junction left unmatched. CDR3 coding DNA: TGTGCCAGCAGTTTTCCGCGAGGGAAGCGGGAGGGCCAAGATACGCAGTATTTT. This encodes CASSFPRGKREGQDTQYF.

J is TRBJ2-1 and V is TRBV5-6, with 7 bases fitting TRBD2. In germline, CDR1 is SGHDT, CDR2 YYEEEE. The V and J ends lost 2 bases and 4 bases, in that order; junction bases with no gene match: 6. The CDR3 has 15 amino acids. Written as DNA, the CDR3 is TGTGCCAGCAGCTTACGGGGGGTACGGTACAATGAGCAGTTCTTC. It yields the protein CASSLRGVRYNEQFF. Drawing the rest from reference TRBV5-6 and TRBJ2-1, the complete variable domain is DAGVTQSPTHLIKTRGQQVTLRCSPKSGHDTVSWYQQALGQGPQFIFQYYEEEERQRGNFPDRFSGHQFPNYSSELNVNALLLGDSALYLCASSLRGVRYNEQFFGPGTRLTVL.

The gene calls are TRBV28 and TRBJ1-1; 10 bases align to TRBD1. Germline values: CDR1 MDHEN, CDR2 SYDVKM. The CDR3 spans 17 residues. Trimming at V came to 5 bases and at J to 4 bases, leaving 13 bases not matched to a gene. The CDR3 region has the DNA TGTGCCAGCAGTACAATCCGGGACAGGGGTTGGGTCACTGAAGCTTTCTTT. This sequence encodes CASSTIRDRGWVTEAFF.

The chain uses TRBV5-8 and TRBJ2-1; D is possibly TRBD1 (6 bases). The V end lost 4 bases, the J end lost 1 base, and 12 bases lay between the germline ends. CDR3 length equals 15 residues. Germline V gene lookup returns CDR1 SGHTS and CDR2 YDEGEE. The CDR3 is CASSTGTGSYNEQFF. DNA of the CDR3: TGTGCCAGCAGCACAGGGACGGGTTCCTACAATGAGCAGTTCTTC.

The chain is built from TRBV6-5 and TRBJ2-1; 8 nucleotides match TRBD2. The V and J ends lost 6 bases and 2 bases, in that order; junction bases with no gene match: 6. This CDR3 spans 15 amino acids. Germline loops: CDR1 MNHEY, CDR2 SVGAGI. Here the CDR3 reads CASSLLADTYNEQFF. Written as DNA, the CDR3 is TGTGCCAGCAGCCTACTAGCGGACACCTACAATGAGCAGTTCTTC.